This T cell receptor beta chain was sequenced for a study of T-cell memory formation after mild COVID-19 (dated by TCRdb to the early 2020s). General notes on the study: TCR sequence clusters from the two donors were largely donor specific. In a couple of donors, T-cell clones that expanded and contracted after mild COVID-19 were followed by sequencing TCRalpha and TCRbeta repertoires longitudinally. Two young, previously healthy adult volunteers, one female and one male, were included in the cohort. The paper as a whole reports these results and caveats: Contracting CD4+ clones were found mainly in CM and EM memory subsets, while CD8+ clones were enriched in EMRA. Balanced CD4/CD8 phenotypes were observed for clones contracting from day 15 to 85, whereas a bias towards CD4+ was observed for a second wave of clones expanding from day 15 to 37. Some responding clones were detected in pre-infection memory, which suggested that pre-existing cross-reactive memory T cells had joined the SARS-CoV-2 response. SARS-CoV-2 specificity was not confirmed for the second-wave clones peaking on day 37. The study covered only a couple of mild cases, and larger cohorts including severe cases with pre-infection samples were considered necessary.

PBMCs were isolated by Ficoll-Paque density gradient centrifugation. Reads for this sample came from an Illumina NovaSeq 6000. Using 5'RACE with constant-segment primers, TCRalpha and TCRbeta cDNA libraries were constructed, with sample barcodes and unique molecular identifiers added in the process. Trizol reagent was used to extract RNA from every sample. Library amplification was performed in two PCR steps, and a second sample barcode and Illumina TruSeq adapters were introduced in the second step. The libraries were sequenced on an Illumina NovaSeq using 2 x 150 bp paired-end reads. Per the original workflow: The reads were demultiplexed and collapsed into UMI-guided consensus sequences using migec v1.2.7. Using mixcr v2.1.11, the UMI consensuses were aligned to TRA and TRB V and J templates and assembled into clonotypes. A clonotype was counted as expanded or contracted only if both edgeR and NoisET called the change significant, with noise models trained on biological replicates. For edgeR calls, the thresholds were a false discovery rate-adjusted p below 0.01 and a log2 fold-change of 1. As an exploratory analysis of dynamics, max-normalized trajectories of the 1000 most abundant clonotypes were examined with PCA combined with hierarchical clustering. Separately sequenced CD4+ and CD8+ repertoires were used to assign the CD4 or CD8 phenotype of responding clones. TCRdb ran its own pipeline on the public reads, namely fastp trimming at Q25 and MiXCR clone calling, and kept in-frame beta chains. For every CDR3 protein sequence, its rows merge into one entry that carries the most common genes and DNA. It is TCRdb's table, rather than the study itself, that gives the V and J calls and clone size. This sample holds about 100,000 distinct CDR3 sequences; approximately 12% were observed only once. Clones ranked in the top ten supply roughly 40% of the sample.

This clonotype has more than one count but fewer than ten. Its target antigen remains unknown. No much larger clone exists at a distance of one base, and base qualities are not known. Sequenced sample: PBMCs or a T cell subset sorted from them (not recorded which). This TCR derives from a man between 18 and 35 years old who had mild COVID-19 (a few samples of this study predate the infection). The sample titles of this study are shuffled in the database, so cell type and time point are left out; the donor was told from shared clones.

The DNA sequence is TGTGCCAGCATGGGGGGTAATTCACCCCTCCACTTT. This encodes CASMGGNSPLHF. This sequence uses TRBV27 and TRBJ1-6, with TRBD1 perhaps the D gene, on 5 matching bases. Trimming takes 7 bases from V and 6 bases from J, and the germline ends sit 7 bases apart. The CDR3 sequence holds 12 residues, the cysteine and phenylalanine included. CDR3 DNA only is kept here, 36 bases in frame from base 1. Looking up the germline V gene (reference sequence) yields CDR1 MNHEY and CDR2 SMNVEV.